Following are 25 T cell receptor beta chains from one sample sequenced in a study of T cell repertoires in cytomegalovirus infection. TCRdb independently ran MiXCR on the reads; one entry per CDR3 protein. The sample contains hundreds of thousands of distinct CDR3 sequences, around 9.1% of which appear only once. The source material was PBMCs. These TCRs come from a human donor in good health (CMV status not recorded). Some clones in this sample may be carry-over from other donors' samples.

There are many counts of this clonotype. V and J are TRBV7-3 and TRBJ2-5; possible D gene TRBD1, 6 bases. V dropped 3 bases and J dropped 5 bases, with 10 bases sitting between them. CDR3 length: 13 amino acids. Germline V gene lookup returns CDR1 SGHTA and CDR2 FQGTGA. The CDR3 nucleotides read TGTGCCAGCAGCTTTACACAGGGCGAGACCCAGTACTTC. Residues: CASSFTQGETQYF.

This clonotype was detected ten times or more. The chain recombines TRBV20-1 with TRBJ2-4; D might be TRBD2 (5 bases). Per germline, CDR1 DFQATT and CDR2 SNEGSKA (reference sequence). The CDR3 has 16 residues. With 4 bases removed from V and 0 bases from J, the gap between germline ends came to 16 bases. CDR3 bases: TGCAGTGCTATACGGGAAGTGACACTAGCCAAAAACATTCAGTACTTC. Residues: CSAIREVTLAKNIQYF.

V usage is TRBV6-8 and J usage is TRBJ2-5; D is ambiguous. Germline assignment: CDR1 MNHGY and CDR2 SAAAGT. The CDR3 has 13 residues. Trimming stripped 6 bases from V and 3 bases from J, with 11 bases between. The CDR3 loop is CASSLFKEETQYF. The CDR3 DNA reads TGTGCCAGCAGCCTCTTTAAAGAAGAGACCCAGTACTTC.

The V and J genes are TRBV5-6 and TRBJ2-7, with a tentative D call TRBD2 (6 bases). The CDR3 loop spans 11 amino acids. Germline lookup yields CDR1 SGHDT and CDR2 YYEEEE. V shed 2 bases and J shed 7 bases, with 7 bases lying between them. The CDR3, as DNA: TGTGCCAGCAGCTTTGGGAGGGAGCAGTACGTC. This sequence encodes CASSFGREQYV.

This clonotype has at least ten counts. The V gene is TRBV28, the J gene TRBJ1-4; D is possibly TRBD1 (5 bases). V gave up 6 bases and J gave up 11 bases, with 19 bases separating them. The CDR3 loop spans 14 amino acids. CDR1 is MDHEN, CDR2 SYDVKM, per germline. CDR3: CASRMGTAALKLFF. The CDR3 region has the DNA TGTGCCAGCAGGATGGGGACGGCGGCTTTGAAACTGTTTTTT.

This clonotype was observed at least ten times. This sequence joins TRBV7-2 and TRBJ2-7; TRBD1 matches 8 bases. CDR3 length: 14 amino acids. Unmatched junction bases numbered 5, after V lost 3 bases and J lost 4 bases. CDR1 SGHTA and CDR2 FQGNSA come from the germline V gene. The CDR3 DNA reads as TGTGCCAGCAGCTTGGCAGGGGGCCCATACGAGCAGTACTTC. This codes for CASSLAGGPYEQYF.

This clonotype has at least ten counts. The V call is TRBV20-1, the J call TRBJ2-2; 9 bases match TRBD1. After removal of 6 bases from V and 7 bases from J, the junction contained 6 bases not matched to a gene. Germline CDR1 is DFQATT and CDR2 is SNEGSKA (reference sequence). This CDR3 comprises 13 residues. CDR3: CSALDRGIGELFF. CDR3 nucleotide sequence: TGCAGTGCGTTGGACAGGGGAATCGGGGAGCTGTTTTTT.

This clonotype has ten or more counts. The chain carries TRBV5-1 and TRBJ2-1; TRBD2 aligns across 11 bases. J lost 4 bases, V lost 3 bases, and 3 bases had no gene match. Looked up from germline, CDR1 is SGHRS and CDR2 is YFSETQ. The CDR3 contains 15 residues. CDR3 DNA sequence: TGCGCCAGCAGCTCGGGACTAGCGGCGTACAATGAGCAGTTCTTC. It encodes CASSSGLAAYNEQFF.

This clonotype showed up just a few times. The chain couples TRBV6-6 to TRBJ2-5; perhaps TRBD2 as D (7 bases). The CDR3 length is 14 residues. V dropped 9 bases and J dropped 5 bases, with 19 bases sitting between them. Germline values: CDR1 MNHNY, CDR2 SVGAGI (reference sequence). CDR3: CASSGGLVGETQYF. The CDR3 DNA sequence: TGTGCCAGTTCCGGGGGGCTGGTAGGGGAGACCCAGTACTTC.

The sample holds many counts of this clonotype. The DNA of the CDR3 is TGTGCCACCAATCCCGGACAGGGCTGGATGGATACGCAGTATTTT. Its protein product is CATNPGQGWMDTQYF. The chain recombines TRBV6-1 with TRBJ2-3; 8 bases map to TRBD1. The CDR3 contains 15 residues. CDR1 is MNHNS, CDR2 SASEGT, per germline. V shed 10 bases and J 6 bases; nucleotides not matched to a gene: 15.

This clonotype was counted ten times or more. The chain recombines TRBV2 with TRBJ2-5, with D perhaps TRBD1 (6 bases). The CDR3 spans 15 residues. CDR1 and CDR2 from the germline V gene are SNHLY and FYNNEI. V was clipped by 1 base and J by 3 bases, with 12 bases between them. The CDR3 is CASSEDGQLEETQYF. Written as DNA, the CDR3 is TGTGCCAGCAGTGAAGATGGACAGCTCGAAGAGACCCAGTACTTC.

The sample holds a few counts of this clonotype. The chain carries TRBV7-3 and TRBJ2-3, with D uncertain. The CDR3 runs to 12 residues. V gave up 0 bases and J gave up 6 bases, with 4 bases separating them. Looked up from germline, CDR1 is SGHTA and CDR2 is FQGTGA. Here the CDR3 DNA reads TGTGCCAGCAGCTTAACCTGGGATACGCAGTATTTT. This translates into CASSLTWDTQYF.

This clonotype was detected many times. The DNA for the CDR3 is TGTGCCACCTGGGGTCTGGGTAAGCTGTTTTTT. Amino acids: CATWGLGKLFF. V gene TRBV24-1 combines with J gene TRBJ2-2; D uncertain. Trimming removed 9 bases at V and 12 bases at J, with 13 bases between. CDR1 KGHDR and CDR2 SFDVKD come from the germline V gene. CDR3 length equals 11 residues.

Many counts were recorded for this clonotype. This chain links TRBV14 with TRBJ2-3; 7 bases align to TRBD2. Germline CDR1 reads SGHDN; CDR2 reads FVKESK. With V trimmed by 0 bases and J by 4 bases, 19 bases remained unmatched. This CDR3 has 20 amino acids. The DNA of the CDR3 is TGTGCCAGCAGCCAAGAGGGTTTTCTCTGGCGGGGGAGCTCTCCAGATACGCAGTATTTT. It specifies CASSQEGFLWRGSSPDTQYF.

The chain is built from TRBV29-1 and TRBJ1-1; D is uncertain. The CDR3 spans 14 residues. CDR1 SQVTM and CDR2 ANQGSEA come from the germline V gene. Trimming removed 4 bases at V and 0 bases at J, with 12 bases between. CDR3 residues: CSVGQLLMNTEAFF. The CDR3 region has the DNA TGCAGCGTTGGGCAGCTTCTGATGAACACTGAAGCTTTCTTT.

The V and J genes are TRBV29-1 and TRBJ2-2; no definite D call. CDR3 length equals 14 residues. V lost 3 bases and J 4 bases, leaving 12 bases between the germline ends. Germline CDR1 reads SQVTM; CDR2 reads ANQGSEA. CDR3 protein: CSVDSSRGTGELFF. CDR3 nucleotides: TGCAGCGTTGATTCGAGCCGTGGCACCGGGGAGCTGTTTTTT.

This clonotype was seen at least ten times. The chain is built from TRBV6-2 or TRBV6-3 and TRBJ2-2; possible D gene TRBD1, 5 bases. Germline V gene lookup returns CDR1 MNHEY and CDR2 SVGEGT. V gave up 7 bases and J gave up 8 bases, with 8 bases separating them. CDR3 length equals 11 residues. CDR3 loop: CASTQGGELFF. CDR3 sequence (DNA): TGTGCCAGCACGCAGGGTGGGGAGCTGTTTTTT.

The V call is TRBV6-2 or TRBV6-3, the J call TRBJ1-1; tentative D call: TRBD1 (5 bases). This CDR3 spans 16 amino acids. Trimming stripped 6 bases from V and 0 bases from J, with 17 bases between. The germline CDR1 and CDR2 sequences are MNHEY and SVGEGT. CDR3 amino acids: CASSPEVGVMNTEAFF. CDR3 DNA: TGTGCCAGCAGCCCCGAGGTAGGGGTTATGAACACTGAAGCTTTCTTT.

This clonotype showed up many times. This chain links TRBV7-2 with TRBJ2-7; the match to TRBD1 covers 10 bases. The junction had 5 bases not matched to a gene; V was cut back by 8 bases and J by 4 bases. The CDR3 spans 13 residues. Germline-derived CDR1 and CDR2 are SGHTA and FQGNSA. CDR3 DNA sequence: TGTGCCAGCCGATCGGGACAGGGGTACGAGCAGTACTTC. Encoded protein: CASRSGQGYEQYF.

This clonotype showed up many times. This CDR3 reads CASSLTRLAGGSYNEQFF. CDR3 nucleotide sequence: TGTGCCAGCAGCTTAACTCGACTAGCGGGGGGCTCCTACAATGAGCAGTTCTTC. The chain employs TRBV7-2 and TRBJ2-1; the match to TRBD2 covers 13 bases. Germline V gene sequence: CDR1 SGHTA, CDR2 FQGNSA. The V segment lost 2 bases and the J segment 0 bases; nucleotides outside the gene matches: 4. This CDR3 spans 18 amino acids.

This clonotype was seen at least ten times. CDR3 DNA sequence: TGTGCCAGCAGCTTGTACGACAGGGTTAATTCACCCCTCCACTTT. It encodes CASSLYDRVNSPLHF. The chain links TRBV7-9 to TRBJ1-6; 7 bases fit TRBD1. V lost 3 bases, J lost 6 bases, and 5 bases stayed unmatched. The CDR3 sequence is 15 residues long. From germline, CDR1 is SEHNR and CDR2 FQNEAQ (reference sequence).

This clonotype was picked up many times. The V and J genes are TRBV2 and TRBJ1-1; D remains ambiguous. Germline CDR1 SNHLY, CDR2 FYNNEI. The CDR3 has 11 amino acids. Trimming cost V 7 bases and J 7 bases, with 10 bases left between them. The CDR3 nucleotides read TGTGCCAGCAAGTCAGCGGGTGAAGCTTTCTTT. The encoded protein is CASKSAGEAFF.

Ten or more counts support this clonotype. V usage is TRBV4-3 and J usage is TRBJ1-1; no firm D call. With 0 bases removed from V and 5 bases from J, the gap between germline ends came to 13 bases. The CDR3 is 15 residues long. Germline CDR1 and CDR2: LGHNA and YSLEER. DNA of the CDR3: TGCGCCAGCAGCCAAGATGGAGCTCGAACGACTGAAGCTTTCTTT. Translating gives CASSQDGARTTEAFF.

This clonotype was counted many times. The chain is built from TRBV5-4 and TRBJ1-6, with D unclear. CDR1 is SGHNT and CDR2 is YYREEE in the germline V gene (reference sequence). The CDR3 has 16 residues. V was cut by 0 bases and J by 7 bases, with 14 bases left in between. The CDR3 loop reads CASSLGAGFDNSPLHF. CDR3 bases: TGTGCCAGCAGCTTGGGGGCAGGATTTGACAATTCACCCCTCCACTTT.

The chain employs TRBV24-1 and TRBJ2-3; D possibly corresponds to TRBD2 (5 bases). CDR3 length: 14 residues. The germline V and J ends were trimmed by 3 bases and 3 bases, with 9 bases remaining between them. From germline, CDR1 is KGHDR and CDR2 SFDVKD. As DNA, the CDR3 is TGTGCCACCAGTGATCGTGAGGGAACAGATACGCAGTATTTT. Translating it yields CATSDREGTDTQYF.